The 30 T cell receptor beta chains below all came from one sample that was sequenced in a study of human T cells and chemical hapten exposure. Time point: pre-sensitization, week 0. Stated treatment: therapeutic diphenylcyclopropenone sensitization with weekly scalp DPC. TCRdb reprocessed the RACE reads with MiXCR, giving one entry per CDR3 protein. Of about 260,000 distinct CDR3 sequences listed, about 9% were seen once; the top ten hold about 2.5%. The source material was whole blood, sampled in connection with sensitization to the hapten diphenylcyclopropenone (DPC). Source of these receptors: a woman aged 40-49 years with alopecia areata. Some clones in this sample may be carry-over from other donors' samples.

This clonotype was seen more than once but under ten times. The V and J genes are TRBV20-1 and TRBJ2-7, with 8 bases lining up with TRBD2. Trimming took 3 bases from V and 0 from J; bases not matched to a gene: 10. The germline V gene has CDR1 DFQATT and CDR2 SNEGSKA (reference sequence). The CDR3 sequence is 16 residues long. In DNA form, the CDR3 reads TGCAGTGCTAGGCCGCGGGGGGTCTCCCACTCCTACGAGCAGTACTTC. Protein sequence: CSARPRGVSHSYEQYF.

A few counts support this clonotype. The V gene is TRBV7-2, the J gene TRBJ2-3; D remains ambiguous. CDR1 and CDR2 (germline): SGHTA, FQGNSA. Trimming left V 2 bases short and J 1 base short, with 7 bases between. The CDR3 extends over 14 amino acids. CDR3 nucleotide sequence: TGTGCCAGCAGCTTACAGACCCGCACAGATACGCAGTATTTT. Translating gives CASSLQTRTDTQYF.

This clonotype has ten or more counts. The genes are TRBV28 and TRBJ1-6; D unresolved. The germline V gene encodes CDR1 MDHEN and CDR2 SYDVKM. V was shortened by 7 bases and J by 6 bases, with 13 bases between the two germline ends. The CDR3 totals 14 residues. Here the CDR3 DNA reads TGTGCCAGCACCTTAAGAGTTCTTAATTCACCCCTCCACTTT. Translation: CASTLRVLNSPLHF.

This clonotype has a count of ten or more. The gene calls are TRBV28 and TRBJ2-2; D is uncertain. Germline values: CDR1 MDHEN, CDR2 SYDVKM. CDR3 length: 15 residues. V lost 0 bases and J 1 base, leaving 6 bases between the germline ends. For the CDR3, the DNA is TGTGCCAGCAGTTTATGGCGGAGGAACACCGGGGAGCTGTTTTTT. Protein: CASSLWRRNTGELFF.

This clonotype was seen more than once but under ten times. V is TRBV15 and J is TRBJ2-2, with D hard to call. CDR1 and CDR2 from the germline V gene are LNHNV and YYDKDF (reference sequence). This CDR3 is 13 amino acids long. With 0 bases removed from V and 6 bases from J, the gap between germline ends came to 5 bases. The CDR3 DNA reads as TGTGCCACCAGCAGAGAAAATGCCGGGGAGCTGTTTTTT. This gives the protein CATSRENAGELFF. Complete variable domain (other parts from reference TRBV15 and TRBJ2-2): DAMVIQNPRYQVTQFGKPVTLSCSQTLNHNVMYWYQQKSSQAPKLLFHYYDKDFNNEADTPDNFQSRRPNTSFCFLDIRSPGLGDTAMYLCATSRENAGELFFGEGSRLTVL.

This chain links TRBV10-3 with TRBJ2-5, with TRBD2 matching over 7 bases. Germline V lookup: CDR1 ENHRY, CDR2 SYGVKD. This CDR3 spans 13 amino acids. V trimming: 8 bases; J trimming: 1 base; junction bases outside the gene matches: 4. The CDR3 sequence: CAIARTSQETQYF. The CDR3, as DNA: TGTGCCATCGCCCGGACTAGCCAAGAGACCCAGTACTTC.

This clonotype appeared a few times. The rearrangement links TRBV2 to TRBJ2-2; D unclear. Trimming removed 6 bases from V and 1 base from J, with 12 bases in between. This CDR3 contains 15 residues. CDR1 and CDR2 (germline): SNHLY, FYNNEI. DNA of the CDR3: TGTGCCAGCAGGGGTAGGGCAGGGAACACCGGGGAGCTGTTTTTT. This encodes CASRGRAGNTGELFF.

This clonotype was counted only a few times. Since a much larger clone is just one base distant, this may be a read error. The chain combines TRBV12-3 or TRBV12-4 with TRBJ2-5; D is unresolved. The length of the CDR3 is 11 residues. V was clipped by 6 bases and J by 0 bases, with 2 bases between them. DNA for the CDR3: TGTGCCAGCAGGTACCAAGAGACCCAGTACTTC. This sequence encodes CASRYQETQYF.

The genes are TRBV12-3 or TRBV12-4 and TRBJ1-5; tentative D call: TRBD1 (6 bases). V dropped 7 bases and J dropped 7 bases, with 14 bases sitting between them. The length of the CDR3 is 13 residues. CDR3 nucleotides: TGTGCCAGCACCTACAGGGCACCACAGCCCCAGCATTTT. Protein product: CASTYRAPQPQHF.

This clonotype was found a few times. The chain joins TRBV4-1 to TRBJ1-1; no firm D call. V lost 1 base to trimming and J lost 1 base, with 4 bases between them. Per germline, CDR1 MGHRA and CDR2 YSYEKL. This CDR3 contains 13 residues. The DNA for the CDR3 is TGCGCCAGCAGCCAAGTCCAGAACACTGAAGCTTTCTTT. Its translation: CASSQVQNTEAFF.

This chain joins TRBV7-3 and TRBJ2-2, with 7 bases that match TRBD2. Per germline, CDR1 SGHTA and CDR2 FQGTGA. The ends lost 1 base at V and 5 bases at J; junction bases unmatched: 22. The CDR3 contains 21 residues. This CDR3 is CASSLKPQTSGVVLGTGELFF. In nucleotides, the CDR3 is TGTGCCAGCAGCTTAAAACCACAAACGAGCGGGGTTGTCTTAGGAACCGGGGAGCTGTTTTTT. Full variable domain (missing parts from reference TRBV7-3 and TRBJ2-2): GAGVSQTPSNKVTEKGKYVELRCDPISGHTALYWYRQSLGQGPEFLIYFQGTGAADDSGLPNDRFFAVRPEGSVSTLKIQRTERGDSAVYLCASSLKPQTSGVVLGTGELFFGEGSRLTVL.

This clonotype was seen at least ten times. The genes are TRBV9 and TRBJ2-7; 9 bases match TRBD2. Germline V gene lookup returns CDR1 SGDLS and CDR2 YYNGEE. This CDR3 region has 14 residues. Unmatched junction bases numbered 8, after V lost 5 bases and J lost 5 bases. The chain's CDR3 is CASSTSGLPHEQYF. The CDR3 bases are TGTGCCAGCAGTACTAGCGGGCTTCCTCACGAGCAGTACTTC.

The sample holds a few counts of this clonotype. Here the CDR3 DNA reads TGTGCCAGCAGACCTACCGGGACAGGGAGCGAGCAGTACTTC. It translates to CASRPTGTGSEQYF. This chain links TRBV6-5 with TRBJ2-7; TRBD1 agrees at 9 bases. After removal of 6 bases from V and 6 bases from J, the junction contained 9 bases not matched to a gene. CDR1 is MNHEY, CDR2 SVGAGI, per germline. The CDR3 sequence is 14 residues long.

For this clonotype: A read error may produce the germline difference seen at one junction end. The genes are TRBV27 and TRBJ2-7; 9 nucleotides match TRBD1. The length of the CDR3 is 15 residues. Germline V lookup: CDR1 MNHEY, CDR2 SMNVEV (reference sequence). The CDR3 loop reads CARRLTGGSSYEQYF. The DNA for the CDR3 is TGTGCCCGCAGGTTAACAGGGGGCAGCTCCTACGAGCAGTACTTC.

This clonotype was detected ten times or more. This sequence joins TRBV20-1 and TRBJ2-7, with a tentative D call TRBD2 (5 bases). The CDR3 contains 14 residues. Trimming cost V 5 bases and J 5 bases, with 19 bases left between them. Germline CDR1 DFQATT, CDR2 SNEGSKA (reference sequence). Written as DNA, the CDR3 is TGCAGTGCTCAGAGAACTAGGACTGTCGACGAGCAGTACTTC. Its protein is CSAQRTRTVDEQYF.

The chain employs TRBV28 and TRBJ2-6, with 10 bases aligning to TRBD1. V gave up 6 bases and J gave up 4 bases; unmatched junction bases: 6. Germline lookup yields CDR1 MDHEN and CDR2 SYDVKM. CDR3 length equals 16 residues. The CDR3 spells CASSRQGAGGANVLTF. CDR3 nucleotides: TGTGCCAGCAGCCGACAGGGGGCGGGCGGGGCCAACGTCCTGACTTTC.

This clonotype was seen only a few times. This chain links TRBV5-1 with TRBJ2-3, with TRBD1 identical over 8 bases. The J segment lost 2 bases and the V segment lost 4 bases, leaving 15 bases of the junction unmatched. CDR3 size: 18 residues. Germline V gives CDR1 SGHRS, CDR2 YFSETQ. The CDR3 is CASSPGQDFIQLTDTQYF. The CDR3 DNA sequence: TGCGCCAGCAGCCCGGGACAGGACTTTATTCAGCTCACAGATACGCAGTATTTT.

Here the CDR3 reads CSVEGGSGLSSYNEQFF. The CDR3 DNA sequence: TGCAGCGTTGAAGGGGGTAGCGGGCTAAGCTCCTACAATGAGCAGTTCTTC. The rearrangement joins TRBV29-1 to TRBJ2-1; 7 nucleotides match TRBD2. The ends lost 1 base at V and 0 bases at J; junction bases unmatched: 9. Germline loops: CDR1 SQVTM, CDR2 ANQGSEA. This CDR3 is 17 amino acids long.

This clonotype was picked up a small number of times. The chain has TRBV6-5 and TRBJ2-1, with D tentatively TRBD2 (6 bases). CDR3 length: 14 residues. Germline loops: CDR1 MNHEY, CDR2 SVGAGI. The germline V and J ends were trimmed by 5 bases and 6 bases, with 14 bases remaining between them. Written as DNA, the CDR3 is TGTGCCAGCAGTCCTATGACGGGACTCAATGAGCAGTTCTTC. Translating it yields CASSPMTGLNEQFF.

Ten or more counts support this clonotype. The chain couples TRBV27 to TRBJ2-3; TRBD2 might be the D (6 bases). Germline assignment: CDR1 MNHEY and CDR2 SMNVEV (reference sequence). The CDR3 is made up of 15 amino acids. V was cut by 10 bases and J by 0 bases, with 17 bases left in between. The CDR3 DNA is TGTGCCACCACCTTCTACGGGAGTAGCACAGATACGCAGTATTTT. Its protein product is CATTFYGSSTDTQYF.

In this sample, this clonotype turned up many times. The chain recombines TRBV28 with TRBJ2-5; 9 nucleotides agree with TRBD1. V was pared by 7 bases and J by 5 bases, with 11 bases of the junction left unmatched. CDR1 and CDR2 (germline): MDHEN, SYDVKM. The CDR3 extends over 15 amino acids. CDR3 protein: CASTIPEGQGETQYF. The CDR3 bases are TGTGCCAGCACCATCCCGGAAGGACAGGGGGAGACCCAGTACTTC.

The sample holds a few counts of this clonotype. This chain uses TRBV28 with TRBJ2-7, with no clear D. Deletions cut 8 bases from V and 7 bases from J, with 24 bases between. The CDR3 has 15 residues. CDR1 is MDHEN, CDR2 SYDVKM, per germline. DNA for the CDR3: TGTGCCAGCTCTTTGGGCGTGACTCTCGGCGGAGAGCAGTACTTC. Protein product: CASSLGVTLGGEQYF. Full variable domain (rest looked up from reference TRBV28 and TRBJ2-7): DVKVTQSSRYLVKRTGEKVFLECVQDMDHENMFWYRQDPGLGLRLIYFSYDVKMKEKGDIPEGYSVSREKKERFSLILESASTNQTSMYLCASSLGVTLGGEQYFGPGTRLTVT.

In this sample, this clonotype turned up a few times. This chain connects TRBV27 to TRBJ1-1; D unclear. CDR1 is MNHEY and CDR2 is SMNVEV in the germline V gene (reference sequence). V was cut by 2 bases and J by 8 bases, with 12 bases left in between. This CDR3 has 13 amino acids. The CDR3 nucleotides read TGTGCCAGCAGTTTAGAACGGGCTAGGGAAGCTTTCTTT. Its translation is CASSLERAREAFF.

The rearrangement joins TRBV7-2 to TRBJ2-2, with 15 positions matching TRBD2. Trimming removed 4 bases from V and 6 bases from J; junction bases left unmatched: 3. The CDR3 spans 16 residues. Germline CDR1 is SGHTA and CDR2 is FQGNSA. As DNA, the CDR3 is TGTGCCAGCAGCTCTCGGACTAGCGGGAGGGCCGGGGAGCTGTTTTTT. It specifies CASSSRTSGRAGELFF.

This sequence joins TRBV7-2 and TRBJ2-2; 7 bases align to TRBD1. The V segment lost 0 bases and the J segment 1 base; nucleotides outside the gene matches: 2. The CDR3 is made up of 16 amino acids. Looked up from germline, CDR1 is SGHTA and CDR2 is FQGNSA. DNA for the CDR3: TGTGCCAGCAGCTTAGCTACAGGGGTGAACACCGGGGAGCTGTTTTTT. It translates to CASSLATGVNTGELFF.

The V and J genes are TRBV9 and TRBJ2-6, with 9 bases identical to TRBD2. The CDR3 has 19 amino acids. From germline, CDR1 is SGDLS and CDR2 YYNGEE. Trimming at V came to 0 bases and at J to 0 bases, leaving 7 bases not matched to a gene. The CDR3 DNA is TGTGCCAGCAGCGTAGATCCTAGCGGGGAATACTCTGGGGCCAACGTCCTGACTTTC. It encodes CASSVDPSGEYSGANVLTF.

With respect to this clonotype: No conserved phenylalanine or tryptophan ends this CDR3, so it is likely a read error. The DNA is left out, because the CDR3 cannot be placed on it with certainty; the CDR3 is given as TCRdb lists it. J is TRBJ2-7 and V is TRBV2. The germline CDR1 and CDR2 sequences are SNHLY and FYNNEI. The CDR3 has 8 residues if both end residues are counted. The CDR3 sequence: CASSDGLP.

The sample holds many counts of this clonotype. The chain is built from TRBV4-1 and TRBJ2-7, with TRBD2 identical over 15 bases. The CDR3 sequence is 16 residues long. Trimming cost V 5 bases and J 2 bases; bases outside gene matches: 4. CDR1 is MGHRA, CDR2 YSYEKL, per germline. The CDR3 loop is CASSSRTSGRAYEQYF. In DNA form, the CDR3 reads TGCGCCAGCAGCTCCCGGACTAGCGGGAGGGCCTACGAGCAGTACTTC.

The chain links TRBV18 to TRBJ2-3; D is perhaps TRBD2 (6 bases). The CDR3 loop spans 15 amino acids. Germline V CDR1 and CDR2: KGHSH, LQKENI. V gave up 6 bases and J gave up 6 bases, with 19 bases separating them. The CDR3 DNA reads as TGTGCCAGCTCTCCGGGACTGGTCTCTACTGATACGCAGTATTTT. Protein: CASSPGLVSTDTQYF.

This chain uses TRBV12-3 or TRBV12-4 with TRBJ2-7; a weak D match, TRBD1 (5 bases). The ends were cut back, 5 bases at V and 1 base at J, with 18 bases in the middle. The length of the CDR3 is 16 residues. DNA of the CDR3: TGTGCCAGCAGTCCCTGGCAGGACACCGGTTCCTACGAGCAGTACTTC. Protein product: CASSPWQDTGSYEQYF.